Listed below are T cell receptor beta chains from one sample, sequenced in a study of T cells in Graves' hyperthyroidism and ophthalmopathy. From the multiplex PCR reads, TCRdb called clonotypes with MiXCR, one entry per CDR3 protein. This table holds hundreds of thousands of distinct CDR3 sequences, approximately 20% found once. Sequencing was done on a sample of blood. These receptor sequences come from a man in his forties with Graves' ophthalmopathy. Each CDR3 is given without its conserved first and last residue. Expanded clones get a size class; other rows say once, few or many, or leave the size out.

size,V,J,CDR3
few,TRBV5-6,TRBJ1-1,ASSLEGWEGTEAF
few,TRBV5-1,TRBJ2-1,ASSTGLAEKHNEQF
few,TRBV3-1,TRBJ2-1,ASRQDRSSYNEQF
few,TRBV7-2,TRBJ2-1,ASSYTGTFNEQF
few,TRBV27,TRBJ1-2,ASSLSAPRTGGYT
many,TRBV12-3/TRBV12-4,TRBJ1-1,ASSRRTVNTEAF
many,TRBV7-2,TRBJ1-2,ASSPNPAGTYGYT
few,TRBV7-9,TRBJ2-7,ASSRLAGVISSYEQY
few,TRBV3-1,TRBJ1-3,ASSPGTGGNTIY
-,TRBV30,TRBJ2-2,AWSSRQGVAGELF
-,TRBV2,TRBJ1-4,ASSEDRRSEKLF
-,TRBV29-1,TRBJ1-1,SVGVGSNTEAF
many,TRBV20-1,TRBJ2-4,SASSGDAKNIQY
many,TRBV5-1,TRBJ1-6,ASSSTGKGSPLH
-,TRBV7-2,TRBJ1-6,ASQRTSDRRSSYNSPLH
many,TRBV5-1,TRBJ2-7,ASGTSGPTYEQY
many,TRBV12-3/TRBV12-4,TRBJ1-2,ASSYGQDLSNYGYT
-,TRBV29-1,TRBJ1-2,SVGETQDSYGYT
-,TRBV6-2/TRBV6-3,TRBJ2-7,ASSSAGGRYEQY
many,TRBV28,TRBJ2-5,ASSFGWGETQY
few,TRBV24-1,TRBJ2-3,ATSDFRTGMGDTQY
few,TRBV5-1,TRBJ1-3,ASSLAVPGGNTIY
few,TRBV5-4,TRBJ2-3,ASSLNGPSRDTQY
-,TRBV4-3,TRBJ2-7,ASSPTQGSAYEQY
-,TRBV10-3,TRBJ2-1,AISELQSNEQF
-,TRBV29-1,TRBJ2-2,SVEVRGPLGGELF
-,TRBV7-3,TRBJ2-7,ASSLSPAKVYEQY
many,TRBV20-1,TRBJ2-3,SARGRLRRASTDTQY
-,TRBV18,TRBJ1-5,ASSPGQGTGQPQH
few,TRBV7-2,TRBJ2-2,ASSWDRGSIGELF
many,TRBV30,TRBJ2-1,AWNRRVEMEQF
many,TRBV7-9,TRBJ2-7,ASSQTHGSSYEQY
few,TRBV20-1,TRBJ2-5,SASVGDPGTQY
-,TRBV27,TRBJ2-3,ASSLGPFDRRNTQY